Each of the 28 T cell receptor beta chains below was sequenced from the same sample in a study of OX40 agonist ivuxolimab in advanced cancers. Assay used: immunoSEQ multiplex PCR; TCRdb lists only in-frame clones, some missing. The sample shows 80,000 to 95,000 clones, roughly 90% of them seen only once. Sequencing used CD4+ or CD8+ T cells sorted from blood, obtained in a trial of the OX40 agonist ivuxolimab. Every receptor here comes from an adult with an advanced solid tumor such as melanoma, head and neck, liver or kidney cancer.

The rearrangement uses TRBV5-4 and TRBJ1-2, with 7 bases fitting TRBD1. V lost 4 bases to trimming and J lost 8 bases; unmatched junction nucleotides: 17. There are 16 residues in the CDR3. Germline CDR1 is SGHNT and CDR2 is YYREEE (reference sequence). CDR3 DNA: TGTGCCAGCAGCCTACCCAGACAGGGCCCTGCTCGGGGCTACACCTTC. This sequence encodes CASSLPRQGPARGYTF.

This chain connects TRBV21-1 to TRBJ2-2; TRBD1, the D gene given by the table, was not confirmed from the DNA. TRBV21-1 is an annotated pseudogene. CDR3 length: 18 amino acids. CDR3 residues: CASSKGDRVDASTGELFF. The CDR3 DNA is TGTGCCAGCAGCAAAGGGGACAGGGTCGACGCGAGCACCGGGGAGCTGTTTTTT.

The rearrangement joins TRBV6-1 to TRBJ2-7, with a weak D call TRBD1 (6 bases). The length of the CDR3 is 16 residues. The ends were cut back, 4 bases at V and 3 bases at J, with 19 bases in the middle. Germline CDR1 reads MNHNS; CDR2 reads SASEGT. DNA of the CDR3: TGTGCCAGCAGTGGTCGTGAGACAGGTCTGAACTACGAGCAGTACTTC. Protein: CASSGRETGLNYEQYF.

In regard to this clone: This sample also contains other DNA sequences that code for the same CDR3. This sequence joins TRBV30 and TRBJ2-7; D is unclear. The CDR3 is made up of 12 amino acids. Per the germline V gene, CDR1 is GTSNPN and CDR2 is SVGIG (reference sequence). Trimming removed 0 bases from V and 4 bases from J, with 7 bases in between. DNA of the CDR3: TGTGCCTGGAGTGTATCACGGTACGAGCAGTACTTC. Its protein is CAWSVSRYEQYF.

The chain links TRBV5-1 to TRBJ2-1, with D perhaps assigned TRBD1 or TRBD2 (5 bases each). The germline V gene encodes CDR1 SGHRS and CDR2 YFSETQ. V shed 3 bases and J shed 4 bases, with 11 bases lying between them. This CDR3 has 14 amino acids. The CDR3 region has the DNA TGCGCCAGCAGCTCCGGGACGGAATACAATGAGCAGTTCTTC. Protein: CASSSGTEYNEQFF.

The chain uses TRBV7-2 and TRBJ2-1; 11 bases agree with TRBD1. CDR1 and CDR2 (germline): SGHTA, FQGNSA. The CDR3 sequence is 16 residues long. The J segment lost 8 bases and the V segment lost 4 bases, leaving 10 bases of the junction unmatched. The CDR3 loop is CASSSVGTGGSDEQFF. The DNA for the CDR3 is TGTGCCAGCAGCTCAGTCGGGACAGGGGGATCTGATGAGCAGTTCTTC.

J is TRBJ2-7 and V is TRBV6-1, with D possibly TRBD1 on 6 matching bases. The CDR3 contains 13 residues. Per germline, CDR1 MNHNS and CDR2 SASEGT. V was cut by 3 bases and J by 1 base, with 7 bases left in between. The CDR3, as DNA: TGTGCCAGCAGTGAGACAGGTTCCTACGAGCAGTACTTC. It specifies CASSETGSYEQYF.

V and J are TRBV11-3 and TRBJ2-3; D unresolved. The CDR3 has 13 residues. Trimming cost V 0 bases and J 8 bases, with 9 bases left between them. Germline-derived CDR1 and CDR2 are SGHNT and YENEEA. This chain's CDR3 is CASSLDVTTTQYF. The CDR3 DNA reads as TGTGCCAGCAGCTTAGATGTGACCACTACGCAGTATTTT.

This clone was counted once. The gene calls are TRBV7-2 and TRBJ2-7; the D call may be TRBD1 or TRBD2 (5 bases each). Germline CDR1 SGHTA, CDR2 FQGNSA. The CDR3 sequence is 15 residues long. The ends were cut back, 3 bases at V and 6 bases at J, with 18 bases in the middle. CDR3 sequence (DNA): TGTGCCAGCAGCTTCGATGGGTACTGGGGGAGCGAGCAGTACTTC. It is translated as CASSFDGYWGSEQYF.

J is TRBJ1-2 and V is TRBV30; weak D call: TRBD1 (5 bases). There are 12 residues in the CDR3. Germline V gives CDR1 GTSNPN, CDR2 SVGIG (reference sequence). The V end lost 4 bases, the J end lost 8 bases, and 14 bases lay between the germline ends. CDR3 nucleotide sequence: TGTGCCTGGATGTCGGGACCGGTCGGCTACACCTTC. Protein sequence: CAWMSGPVGYTF.

This chain joins TRBV19 and TRBJ2-2, with D perhaps TRBD1 (5 bases). CDR1 and CDR2 from the germline V gene are LNHDA and SQIVND (reference sequence). CDR3 size: 14 residues. V was cut by 3 bases and J by 3 bases, with 8 bases left in between. The CDR3 loop is CASSIARDTGELFF. In DNA, the CDR3 is TGTGCCAGTAGTATTGCCAGGGACACCGGGGAGCTGTTTTTT. The full variable domain, with the rest looked up from reference TRBV19 and TRBJ2-2, is DGGITQSPKYLFRKEGQNVTLSCEQNLNHDAMYWYRQDPGQGLRLIYYSQIVNDFQKGDIAEGYSVSREKKESFPLTVTSAQKNPTAFYLCASSIARDTGELFFGEGSRLTVL.

This sequence joins TRBV30 and TRBJ2-3, with TRBD1 matching over 7 bases. Germline V gene data show CDR1 as GTSNPN and CDR2 as SVGIG (reference sequence). This CDR3 contains 14 residues. CDR3 loop: CTASRGPITDTQYF. The CDR3 coding sequence is TGTACGGCGTCGAGGGGGCCCATCACAGATACGCAGTATTTT.

The chain joins TRBV11-2 to TRBJ1-2; a weak D match, TRBD1 (5 bases). V was shortened by 3 bases and J by 3 bases, with 20 bases between the two germline ends. CDR1 and CDR2 (germline): SGHAT, FQNNGV. The CDR3 is made up of 17 amino acids. CDR3 in DNA: TGTGCCAGCAGCTTTTTGGGGTCGGGGGTGGTTGACTATGGCTACACCTTC. Amino acid sequence: CASSFLGSGVVDYGYTF.

The gene calls are TRBV29-1 and TRBJ2-1, with no clear D. This CDR3 region has 11 residues. The germline gives CDR1 SQVTM, CDR2 ANQGSEA. The DNA for the CDR3 is TGCATCGGAGAAAGCTACAATGAGCAGTTCTTC. Protein: CIGESYNEQFF.

The J gene is TRBJ1-1, the V gene TRBV7-9; no clear D gene. The germline V gene encodes CDR1 SEHNR and CDR2 FQNEAQ (reference sequence). Deletions cut 0 bases from V and 6 bases from J, with 11 bases between. The CDR3 consists of 14 residues. The CDR3, as DNA: TGTGCCAGCAGCTTAGCGAGGGCAGAGGCTGAAGCTTTCTTT. Translation gives CASSLARAEAEAFF.

The V gene is TRBV11-3, the J gene TRBJ2-1; D gene ambiguous. CDR1 and CDR2 (germline): SGHNT, YENEEA. The V gene lost 5 bases and the J gene lost 9 bases, with 14 bases spanning the gap. This CDR3 has 13 amino acids. The CDR3 DNA reads TGTGCCAGCAGCCCTGGGTCCACTGGTGAGCAGTTCTTC. Its protein product is CASSPGSTGEQFF.

The V gene is TRBV30, the J gene TRBJ2-2, with a possible D match to TRBD2 (6 bases). Germline V CDR1 and CDR2: GTSNPN, SVGIG (reference sequence). This CDR3 has 14 residues. Trimming pared 4 bases from V and 9 bases from J, leaving 18 bases between. The CDR3 here is CAWKSSELHRELFF. CDR3 DNA: TGTGCCTGGAAGTCTAGCGAGCTTCACAGGGAGCTGTTTTTT. Full variable domain (outside the CDR3, taken from reference TRBV30 and TRBJ2-2): SQTIHQWPATLVQPVGSPLSLECTVEGTSNPNLYWYRQAAGRGLQLLFYSVGIGQISSEVPQNLSASRPQDRQFILSSKKLLLSDSGFYLCAWKSSELHRELFFGEGSRLTVL.

The chain combines TRBV27 with TRBJ2-1, with 9 nucleotides matching TRBD1. V shed 5 bases and J 6 bases; nucleotides not matched to a gene: 8. Germline CDR1 is MNHEY and CDR2 is SMNVEV (reference sequence). The CDR3 contains 15 residues. CDR3 nucleotides: TGTGCCAGCAGTGGAACCGGGACAGGGACCAATGAGCAGTTCTTC. Protein sequence: CASSGTGTGTNEQFF.

The chain is built from TRBV19 and TRBJ2-5, with D possibly matching TRBD1 (6 bases). This CDR3 has 13 amino acids. Germline V gene data show CDR1 as LNHDA and CDR2 as SQIVND (reference sequence). Between the trimmed V and J ends, which lost 5 bases and 2 bases, there was a span of 9 bases. The CDR3 region has the DNA TGTGCCAGTAGTCCGACAGGTCAAGAGACCCAGTACTTC. Its protein product is CASSPTGQETQYF.

The genes are TRBV5-1 and TRBJ2-7; TRBD1 aligns across 7 bases. This CDR3 has 16 amino acids. Germline CDR1 reads SGHRS; CDR2 reads YFSETQ. V trimming: 3 bases; J trimming: 3 bases; junction bases outside the gene matches: 12. Here the CDR3 reads CASSSVGERDSYEQYF. In nucleotides, the CDR3 is TGCGCCAGCAGCTCAGTGGGAGAACGGGACAGCTACGAGCAGTACTTC.

This chain uses TRBV6-6 with TRBJ1-2, with 11 nucleotides matching TRBD1. Germline V lookup: CDR1 MNHNY, CDR2 SVGAGI (reference sequence). The J segment lost 4 bases and the V segment lost 2 bases, leaving 3 bases of the junction unmatched. The CDR3 totals 15 residues. DNA of the CDR3: TGTGCCAGCAGTTACCGGGGACAGGGGGGCTATGGCTACACCTTC. This translates into CASSYRGQGGYGYTF.

The genes are TRBV29-1 and TRBJ2-3, with TRBD1 as a possible D gene (5 bases). Trimming shortened V by 2 bases and J by 0 bases, and 6 bases separated the two germline ends. Germline V lookup: CDR1 SQVTM, CDR2 ANQGSEA. The CDR3 covers 13 residues. DNA of the CDR3: TGCAGCGTTGAACAGGGCAGCACAGATACGCAGTATTTT. The encoded protein is CSVEQGSTDTQYF.

Points on this clone: The same CDR3 can be traced to other DNA sequences in this sample. The chain combines TRBV7-9 with TRBJ2-3, with TRBD2 matching 13 bases. With 5 bases clipped from V and 2 bases from J, the junction kept 4 bases outside the gene matches. This CDR3 has 16 amino acids. CDR1 and CDR2 from the germline V gene are SEHNR and FQNEAQ (reference sequence). CDR3 residues: CASSLTSGRPTDTQYF. Written as DNA, the CDR3 is TGTGCCAGCAGCCTGACTAGCGGGAGGCCCACAGATACGCAGTATTTT.

The rearrangement links TRBV7-9 to TRBJ2-5, with D perhaps matching TRBD1 (5 bases). The CDR3 length is 15 residues. The germline V gene encodes CDR1 SEHNR and CDR2 FQNEAQ (reference sequence). Trimming pared 2 bases from V and 3 bases from J, leaving 13 bases between. The CDR3 region is CASSLRQGREETQYF. CDR3 in DNA: TGTGCCAGCAGCTTACGGCAGGGTAGGGAAGAGACCCAGTACTTC.

The genes are TRBV14 and TRBJ2-1, with D possibly TRBD2 on 6 matching bases. The CDR3 consists of 13 residues. CDR1 is SGHDN and CDR2 is FVKESK in the germline V gene. V lost 4 bases and J lost 6, with 10 bases in between. The CDR3 region is CASSPGDGNEQFF. CDR3 sequence (DNA): TGTGCCAGCAGCCCGGGGGACGGCAATGAGCAGTTCTTC.

This clone was detected once. J is TRBJ2-4 and V is TRBV6-1, with D unresolved. The ends were cut back, 10 bases at V and 0 bases at J, with 16 bases in the middle. In germline, CDR1 is MNHNS, CDR2 SASEGT. The CDR3 spans 15 residues. The CDR3 protein is CATLPHARAKNIQYF. The CDR3 DNA reads as TGTGCCACCCTACCTCACGCTCGAGCCAAAAACATTCAGTACTTC.

This clone was seen a few times. V gene TRBV5-1 combines with J gene TRBJ1-4; TRBD1 is a possible D gene (5 bases). Germline V gene data show CDR1 as SGHRS and CDR2 as YFSETQ. The CDR3 runs 15 residues. Trimming removed 4 bases from V and 0 bases from J, with 10 bases in between. CDR3 nucleotides: TGCGCCAGCAGCAGTACAGGAGCAACTAATGAAAAACTGTTTTTT. Protein: CASSSTGATNEKLFF.

On this clone: Compared with germline, one end of the junction differs, possibly owing to a read error. The chain links TRBV6-1 to TRBJ1-5; no clear D. The V gene's germline CDR1 is MNHNS and CDR2 SASEGT. This CDR3 is 15 amino acids long. CDR3 DNA: TGTGCCAGCAGCGAAGAGAGACTGCTCAATCAGCCCCAGCATTTT. It encodes CASSEERLLNQPQHF.